The clone carrying this TCR beta chain has a handful of counts. The sample is drawn from a study of T-cell memory formation after mild COVID-19. The germline V gene encodes CDR1 DFQATT and CDR2 SNEGSKA (reference sequence). Losses at the gene ends were 6 bases for V and 1 base for J; bases not matched to a gene: 6. The CDR3 has 14 residues. A single record per CDR3 protein comes from TCRdb applying MiXCR to the 5' RACE reads. The table lists around 180,000 distinct CDR3 sequences, about a sixth of them singletons. This rearrangement joins TRBV20-1 to TRBJ2-3; 8 bases agree with TRBD1. This clonotype originated in an adult woman who had mild COVID-19 (a few samples of this study predate the infection). Cell type and time point are not known. Sequencing was done on a sample of PBMCs or a T cell subset sorted from them (not recorded which). The CDR3 DNA reads as TGCAGTGCCAAACAGACAGGGGGCACAGATACGCAGTATTTT. It codes for CSAKQTGGTDTQYF.